This T cell receptor beta chain was sequenced for a study of blood T cell repertoires in COVID-19. Background on the study: Sites in the United States, Italy and Spain provided acute and convalescent COVID-19 samples.

Germline values: CDR1 SGHTA, CDR2 FQGNSA. The CDR3 length is 14 residues. Trimming stripped 5 bases from V and 3 bases from J, with 11 bases between. In the source study's methods: Reference gene primer amplification gave estimated nucleated cell counts. Some clones are missing from TCRdb's copy, which holds only in-frame ones; the method was immunoSEQ multiplex PCR. V, J and clone size reflect that table, while D and trimming were determined from the DNA. Of 350,000 to 450,000 clones listed, about 88% were seen once; the top ten hold approximately 1.5%. This sequence joins TRBV7-2 and TRBJ1-5; D unclear. Material: peripheral blood. This sequence originates from a woman aged 40 to 50 with COVID-19, enrolled during active disease. For the CDR3, the DNA is TGTGCCAGCAGCACTAACGACTTCAATCAGCCCCAGCATTTT. It specifies CASSTNDFNQPQHF.